Listed below are T cell receptor beta chains from one sample, sequenced in a study of neurological immune-mediated disorders. TCRdb ran MiXCR on the 5' RACE reads and lists one entry per CDR3 protein. The sample holds 71,000 or so distinct CDR3 sequences, less than 5.5% seen once. Material: PBMCs. The source is a woman aged 30 to 39 with multiple sclerosis. Both conserved end residues are part of each CDR3. A D gene is named only where the DNA matches it firmly. Some rows mark clone size as missing; the rest say once, few, many or name a class of expanded clone.

V: TRBV10-3
J: TRBJ1-6
D: TRBD1
size: few
CDR3: CAIGTGVESPLHF
DNA: TGTGCCATAGGGACAGGGGTAGAATCACCCCTCCACTTT

V: TRBV15
J: TRBJ2-2
D: -
size: many
CDR3: CATSRDVRENTGELFF
DNA: TGTGCCACCAGCAGAGATGTACGGGAGAACACCGGGGAGCTGTTTTTT

V: TRBV2
J: TRBJ1-5
D: -
size: many
CDR3: CASSEGASTGNQPQHF
DNA: TGTGCCAGCAGTGAAGGTGCCTCCACGGGCAATCAGCCCCAGCATTTT

V: TRBV12-3/TRBV12-4
J: TRBJ2-7
D: -
size: medium-sized
CDR3: CASRPGHSSYEQYF
DNA: TGTGCCAGCAGGCCGGGACATAGCTCCTACGAGCAGTACTTC

V: TRBV27
J: TRBJ2-5
D: -
size: many
CDR3: CASSFEGAGETQYF
DNA: TGTGCCAGCAGTTTCGAAGGGGCGGGGGAGACCCAGTACTTC

V: TRBV4-1
J: TRBJ1-1
D: -
size: -
CDR3: CASSQVGIRKRMNTEAFF
DNA: TGCGCCAGCAGCCAAGTCGGTATCCGGAAGAGGATGAACACTGAAGCTTTCTTT

V: TRBV5-1
J: TRBJ2-1
D: TRBD1
size: many
CDR3: CASSPGQSYNEQFF
DNA: TGCGCCAGCTCTCCGGGACAGTCTTACAATGAGCAGTTCTTC

V: TRBV15
J: TRBJ1-4
D: -
size: many
CDR3: CATSRDPVLALNNEKLFF
DNA: TGTGCCACCAGCAGAGACCCAGTGCTGGCCCTTAATAATGAAAAACTGTTTTTT

V: TRBV20-1
J: TRBJ1-2
D: -
size: many
CDR3: CSARDPAGPSYGYTF
DNA: TGCAGTGCTAGAGATCCCGCGGGACCAAGCTATGGCTACACCTTC

V: TRBV20-1
J: TRBJ2-1
D: -
size: many
CDR3: CSATTARIEQFF
DNA: TGCAGTGCTACCACCGCTAGAATTGAGCAGTTCTTC

V: TRBV5-6
J: TRBJ2-4
D: -
size: many
CDR3: CASSLIANIQYF
DNA: TGTGCCAGCAGCTTGATAGCAAACATTCAGTACTTC

V: TRBV5-1
J: TRBJ2-5
D: TRBD1
size: -
CDR3: CASSRATGGLETQYF
DNA: TGCGCCAGCAGCCGGGCGACAGGGGGTTTAGAGACCCAGTACTTC

V: TRBV5-1
J: TRBJ2-1
D: TRBD2
size: many
CDR3: CASSDRDYHNEQFF
DNA: TGCGCCAGCAGCGACCGGGACTACCATAATGAGCAGTTCTTC

V: TRBV20-1
J: TRBJ2-3
D: -
size: many
CDR3: CSALTRQRQYF
DNA: TGCAGTGCTCTTACGCGTCAGAGGCAGTATTTT

V: TRBV6-1
J: TRBJ2-7
D: TRBD1
size: many
CDR3: CASRIAGTGRYEQYF
DNA: TGTGCCAGCAGAATAGCCGGGACAGGGCGCTACGAGCAGTACTTC

V: TRBV5-1
J: TRBJ2-7
D: TRBD1
size: many
CDR3: CASSLAQGVGAYEQYF
DNA: TGCGCCAGCAGCCTCGCTCAGGGGGTGGGAGCCTACGAGCAGTACTTC

V: TRBV20-1
J: TRBJ1-5
D: TRBD1
size: many
CDR3: CSARPLQGFSNQPQHF
DNA: TGCAGTGCTCGCCCGCTACAGGGGTTCAGCAATCAGCCCCAGCATTTT

V: TRBV6-5
J: TRBJ1-6
D: TRBD1
size: many
CDR3: CASSGTVNSPLHF
DNA: TGTGCCAGCAGCGGGACAGTAAATTCACCCCTCCACTTT

V: TRBV6-1
J: TRBJ2-5
D: -
size: many
CDR3: CASSEWTQETQYF
DNA: TGTGCCAGCAGTGAATGGACACAAGAGACCCAGTACTTC

V: TRBV5-1
J: TRBJ2-5
D: -
size: -
CDR3: CASSFWGGAETQYF
DNA: TGCGCCAGCAGCTTTTGGGGGGGCGCGGAGACCCAGTACTTC

V: TRBV5-1
J: TRBJ2-6
D: -
size: many
CDR3: CASSLSGANVLTF
DNA: TGCGCCAGCAGCCTCTCTGGGGCCAACGTCCTGACTTTC

V: TRBV19
J: TRBJ2-1
D: TRBD2
size: -
CDR3: CATSGGVNEQFF
DNA: TGTGCCACCAGCGGGGGGGTTAATGAGCAGTTCTTC

V: TRBV20-1
J: TRBJ2-1
D: TRBD2
size: many
CDR3: CSARGFSGRPGGEQFF
DNA: TGCAGTGCTAGAGGATTTAGCGGGAGGCCGGGGGGTGAGCAGTTCTTC

V: TRBV12-3/TRBV12-4
J: TRBJ1-5
D: -
size: many
CDR3: CASRPGRGLGQPQHF
DNA: TGTGCCAGCAGACCTGGGAGAGGGCTTGGTCAGCCCCAGCATTTT

V: TRBV6-5
J: TRBJ2-1
D: -
size: -
CDR3: CASSCPTGNPQRVHYEQFF
DNA: TGTGCCAGCAGTTGTCCGACAGGAAACCCTCAAAGGGTACACTATGAGCAGTTCTTC

V: TRBV12-3/TRBV12-4
J: TRBJ1-3
D: TRBD1
size: many
CDR3: CASRGGQGAIDGNTIYF
DNA: TGTGCCAGCAGGGGGGGACAGGGGGCAATAGATGGAAACACCATATATTTT

V: TRBV10-2
J: TRBJ1-1
D: -
size: -
CDR3: CASRPTLNTEAFF
DNA: TGCGCCAGCAGACCGACACTTAACACTGAAGCTTTCTTT

V: TRBV20-1
J: TRBJ2-5
D: -
size: many
CDR3: CSASYRQETQYF
DNA: TGCAGTGCTTCGTACAGGCAAGAGACCCAGTACTTC

V: TRBV20-1
J: TRBJ1-3
D: TRBD1
size: many
CDR3: CSASVRDRGSGNTIYF
DNA: TGCAGTGCTAGTGTCAGGGACAGGGGCTCTGGAAACACCATATATTTT

V: TRBV6-6
J: TRBJ2-1
D: -
size: many
CDR3: CASSYVAYNEQFF
DNA: TGTGCCAGCAGTTATGTGGCTTACAATGAGCAGTTCTTC

V: TRBV20-1
J: TRBJ1-2
D: TRBD1
size: few
CDR3: CSAQGQGKTNYGYTF
DNA: TGCAGTGCCCAGGGACAGGGAAAAACTAACTATGGCTACACCTTC

V: TRBV3-1
J: TRBJ2-1
D: -
size: many
CDR3: CASSQLAGTANEQFF
DNA: TGTGCCAGCAGCCAACTCGCCGGGACTGCCAATGAGCAGTTCTTC

V: TRBV6-6
J: TRBJ1-3
D: -
size: many
CDR3: CASSYSPRSSGNTIYF
DNA: TGTGCCAGCAGTTACTCGCCGAGAAGCTCTGGAAACACCATATATTTT

V: TRBV10-3
J: TRBJ2-2
D: -
size: many
CDR3: CAISVMGQGEVSTGELFF
DNA: TGTGCCATCAGTGTAATGGGCCAGGGGGAGGTCAGCACCGGGGAGCTGTTTTTT

V: TRBV5-1
J: TRBJ2-4
D: -
size: many
CDR3: CASSSTLGAKNIQYF
DNA: TGCGCCAGCAGCTCTACTTTAGGAGCGAAAAACATTCAGTACTTC

V: TRBV20-1
J: TRBJ1-3
D: TRBD1
size: few
CDR3: CSASVQGAHAGNTIYF
DNA: TGCAGTGCTAGTGTGCAGGGGGCCCATGCTGGAAACACCATATATTTT

V: TRBV10-2
J: TRBJ2-3
D: TRBD2
size: many
CDR3: CASSATSGRTDTQYF
DNA: TGCGCCAGCAGCGCGACTAGCGGGAGAACAGATACGCAGTATTTT

V: TRBV5-1
J: TRBJ1-2
D: -
size: many
CDR3: CASSLAAGVEGYTF
DNA: TGCGCCAGCAGCTTGGCGGCCGGCGTGGAAGGCTACACCTTC

V: TRBV10-3
J: TRBJ2-7
D: -
size: many
CDR3: CAISPSDPYEQYF
DNA: TGTGCCATCAGTCCCTCGGACCCCTACGAGCAGTACTTC

V: TRBV29-1
J: TRBJ2-1
D: -
size: many
CDR3: CSVPLGSYNEQFF
DNA: TGCAGCGTTCCTTTGGGCAGCTACAATGAGCAGTTCTTC

V: TRBV9
J: TRBJ1-2
D: TRBD1
size: few
CDR3: CASSPQQGKPNYGYTF
DNA: TGTGCCAGCAGCCCCCAACAGGGGAAACCTAACTATGGCTACACCTTC

V: TRBV14
J: TRBJ1-6
D: TRBD1
size: -
CDR3: CASSRAGQGVNSTLNF
DNA: TGTGCCAGCAGCCGGGCCGGACAGGGCGTTAATTCAACCCTCAACTTT

V: TRBV5-1
J: TRBJ2-5
D: TRBD1
size: many
CDR3: CASSYWGQSQETQYF
DNA: TGCGCCAGCAGCTACTGGGGACAGTCTCAAGAGACCCAGTACTTC

V: TRBV12-3/TRBV12-4
J: TRBJ1-1
D: -
size: many
CDR3: CASRETGVNTEAFF
DNA: TGTGCCAGCAGAGAGACAGGCGTGAACACTGAAGCTTTCTTT

V: TRBV7-8
J: TRBJ1-2
D: TRBD1
size: many
CDR3: CASSLAGQKNYGYTF
DNA: TGTGCCAGCAGCTTAGCGGGACAGAAAAACTATGGCTACACCTTC

V: TRBV19
J: TRBJ2-7
D: TRBD1
size: few
CDR3: CAIIGGFSYEQYF
DNA: TGTGCCATTATAGGGGGCTTCTCCTACGAGCAGTACTTC

V: TRBV5-1
J: TRBJ1-4
D: -
size: many
CDR3: CASSLDPRAGWEKLFF
DNA: TGCGCCAGCAGCTTGGATCCCCGGGCAGGATGGGAAAAACTGTTTTTT

V: TRBV6-5
J: TRBJ2-6
D: -
size: many
CDR3: CASSPSLPGANVLTF
DNA: TGTGCCAGCAGCCCCTCGCTTCCTGGGGCCAACGTCCTGACTTTC

V: TRBV10-2
J: TRBJ1-1
D: -
size: many
CDR3: CASSERAGYTEAFF
DNA: TGCGCCAGCAGTGAGAGGGCTGGATACACTGAAGCTTTCTTT

V: TRBV18
J: TRBJ1-3
D: -
size: -
CDR3: CASSFADPSSGNTIYF
DNA: TGTGCCAGCTCGTTTGCCGACCCGTCCTCAGGAAACACCATATATTTT

V: TRBV10-3
J: TRBJ2-7
D: -
size: many
CDR3: CAISDRGQASSYEQYF
DNA: TGTGCCATCAGTGACCGGGGCCAGGCCAGCTCCTACGAGCAGTACTTC

V: TRBV28
J: TRBJ1-1
D: TRBD1
size: many
CDR3: CASSPGGWTEAFF
DNA: TGTGCCAGCAGTCCAGGGGGCTGGACTGAAGCTTTCTTT

V: TRBV5-1
J: TRBJ2-1
D: -
size: many
CDR3: CASTWGPEQFF
DNA: TGCGCCAGCACCTGGGGTCCTGAGCAGTTCTTC

V: TRBV20-1
J: TRBJ1-3
D: -
size: -
CDR3: CSFHHGNTIYF
DNA: TGCAGTTTCCACCATGGAAACACCATATATTTT

V: TRBV12-3/TRBV12-4
J: TRBJ2-5
D: -
size: many
CDR3: CASTPGLGETQYF
DNA: TGTGCCAGCACTCCGGGTCTGGGGGAGACCCAGTACTTC

V: TRBV6-5
J: TRBJ2-7
D: TRBD2
size: many
CDR3: CASTRTGLGLYEQYF
DNA: TGTGCCAGCACCCGAACGGGACTAGGCCTCTACGAGCAGTACTTC

V: TRBV20-1
J: TRBJ2-7
D: -
size: many
CDR3: CSARRLEETYEQYF
DNA: TGCAGTGCTAGGCGGCTAGAGGAAACCTACGAGCAGTACTTC

V: TRBV19
J: TRBJ1-1
D: -
size: -
CDR3: CASSWTGFMNTEAFF
DNA: TGTGCCAGTAGTTGGACGGGCTTCATGAACACTGAAGCTTTCTTT

V: TRBV5-1
J: TRBJ2-3
D: -
size: many
CDR3: CASSLVQGGTDTQYF
DNA: TGCGCCAGCAGCTTGGTACAGGGCGGCACAGATACGCAGTATTTT